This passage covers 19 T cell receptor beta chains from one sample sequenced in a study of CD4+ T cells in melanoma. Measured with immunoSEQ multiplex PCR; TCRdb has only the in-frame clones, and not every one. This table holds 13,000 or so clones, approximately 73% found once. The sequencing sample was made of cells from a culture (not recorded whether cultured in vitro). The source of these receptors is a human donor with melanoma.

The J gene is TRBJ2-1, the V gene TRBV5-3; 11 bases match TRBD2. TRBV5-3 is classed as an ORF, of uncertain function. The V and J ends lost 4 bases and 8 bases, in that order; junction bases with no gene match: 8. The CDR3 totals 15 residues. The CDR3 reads CARSPKTSGEYEQFF. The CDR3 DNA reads TGTGCCAGAAGCCCGAAGACTAGCGGGGAGTATGAGCAGTTCTTC.

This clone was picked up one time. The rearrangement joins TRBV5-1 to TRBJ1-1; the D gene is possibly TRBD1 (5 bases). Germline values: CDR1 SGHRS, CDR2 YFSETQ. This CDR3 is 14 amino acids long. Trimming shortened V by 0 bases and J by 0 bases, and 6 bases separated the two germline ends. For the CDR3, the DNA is TGCGCCAGCAGCTTGGGACAGATGAACACTGAAGCTTTCTTT. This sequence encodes CASSLGQMNTEAFF.

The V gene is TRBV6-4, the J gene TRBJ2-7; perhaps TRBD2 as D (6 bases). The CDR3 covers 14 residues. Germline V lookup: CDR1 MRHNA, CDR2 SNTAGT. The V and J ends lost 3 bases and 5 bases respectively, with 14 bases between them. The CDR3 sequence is CASSERGKFDEQYF. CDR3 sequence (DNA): TGTGCCAGCAGTGAACGGGGGAAATTCGACGAGCAGTACTTC.

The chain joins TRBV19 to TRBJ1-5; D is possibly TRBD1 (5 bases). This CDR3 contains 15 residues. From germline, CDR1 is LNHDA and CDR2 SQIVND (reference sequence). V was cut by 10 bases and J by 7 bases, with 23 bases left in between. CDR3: CATTRAAGTGQPQHF. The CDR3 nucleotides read TGTGCCACCACGCGCGCGGCAGGGACTGGGCAGCCCCAGCATTTT.

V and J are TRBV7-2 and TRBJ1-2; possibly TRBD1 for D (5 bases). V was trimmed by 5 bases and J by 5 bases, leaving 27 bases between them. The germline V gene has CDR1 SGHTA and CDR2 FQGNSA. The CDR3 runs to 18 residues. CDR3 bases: TGTGCCAGCAGCCCCCGATGGGGGTCCAGTCAAAGAGGATATGGCTACACCTTC. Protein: CASSPRWGSSQRGYGYTF.

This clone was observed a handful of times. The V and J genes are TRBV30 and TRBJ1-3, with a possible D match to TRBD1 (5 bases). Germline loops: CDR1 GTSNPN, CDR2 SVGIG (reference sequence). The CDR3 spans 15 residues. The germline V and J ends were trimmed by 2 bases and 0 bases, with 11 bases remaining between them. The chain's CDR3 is CAWSTGRYSGNTIYF. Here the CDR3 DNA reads TGTGCCTGGAGTACAGGACGGTACTCTGGAAACACCATATATTTT. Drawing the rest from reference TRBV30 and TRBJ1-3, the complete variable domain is SQTIHQWPATLVQPVGSPLSLECTVEGTSNPNLYWYRQAAGRGLQLLFYSVGIGQISSEVPQNLSASRPQDRQFILSSKKLLLSDSGFYLCAWSTGRYSGNTIYFGEGSWLTVV.

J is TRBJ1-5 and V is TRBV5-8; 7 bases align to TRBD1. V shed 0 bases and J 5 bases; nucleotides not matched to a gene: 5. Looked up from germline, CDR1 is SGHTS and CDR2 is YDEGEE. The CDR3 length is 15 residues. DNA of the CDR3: TGTGCCAGCAGCTTGGGGGGGAGGGGGCATCAGCCCCAGCATTTT. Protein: CASSLGGRGHQPQHF. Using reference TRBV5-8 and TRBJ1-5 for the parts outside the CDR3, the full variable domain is EAGVTQSPTHLIKTRGQQATLRCSPISGHTSVYWYQQALGLGLQFLLWYDEGEERNRGNFPPRFSGRQFPNYSSELNVNALELEDSALYLCASSLGGRGHQPQHFGDGTRLSIL.

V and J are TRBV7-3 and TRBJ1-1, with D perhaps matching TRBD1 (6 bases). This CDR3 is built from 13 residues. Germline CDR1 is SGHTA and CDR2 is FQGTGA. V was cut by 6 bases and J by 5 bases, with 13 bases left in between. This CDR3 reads CASRPEGGTEAFF. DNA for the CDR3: TGTGCCAGCAGACCCGAGGGGGGGACTGAAGCTTTCTTT.

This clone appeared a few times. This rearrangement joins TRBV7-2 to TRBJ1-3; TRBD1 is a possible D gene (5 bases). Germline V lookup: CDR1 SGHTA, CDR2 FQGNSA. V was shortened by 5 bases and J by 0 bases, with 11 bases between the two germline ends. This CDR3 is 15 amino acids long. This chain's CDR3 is CASSTPGSSGNTIYF. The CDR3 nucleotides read TGTGCCAGCAGCACCCCAGGGAGCTCTGGAAACACCATATATTTT.

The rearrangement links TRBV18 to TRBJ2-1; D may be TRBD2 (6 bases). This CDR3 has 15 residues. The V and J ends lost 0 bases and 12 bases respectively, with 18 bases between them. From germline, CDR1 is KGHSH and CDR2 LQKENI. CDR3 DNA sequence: TGTGCCAGCTCACCACCGGCCGGGACTTCAAGGGGGCAGTTCTTC. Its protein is CASSPPAGTSRGQFF.

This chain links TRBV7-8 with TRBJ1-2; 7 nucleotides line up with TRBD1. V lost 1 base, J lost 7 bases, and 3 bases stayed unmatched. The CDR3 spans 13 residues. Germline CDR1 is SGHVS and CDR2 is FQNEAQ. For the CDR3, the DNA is TGTGCCAGCAGCTTAGGGGGACAGCTTGGCTACACCTTC. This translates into CASSLGGQLGYTF.

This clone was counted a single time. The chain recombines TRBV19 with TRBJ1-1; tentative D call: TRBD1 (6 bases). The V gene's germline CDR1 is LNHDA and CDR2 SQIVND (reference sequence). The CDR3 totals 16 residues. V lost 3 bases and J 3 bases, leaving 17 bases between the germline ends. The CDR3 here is CASSMRLGRGDTEAFF. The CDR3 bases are TGTGCCAGTAGTATGCGCCTGGGGAGGGGGGACACTGAAGCTTTCTTT.

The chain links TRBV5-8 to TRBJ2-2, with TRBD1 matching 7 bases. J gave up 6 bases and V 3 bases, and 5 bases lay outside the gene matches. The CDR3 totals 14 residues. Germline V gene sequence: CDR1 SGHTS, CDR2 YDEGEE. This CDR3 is CASSWTGYAGELFF. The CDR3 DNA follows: TGTGCCAGCAGCTGGACAGGCTACGCCGGGGAGCTGTTTTTT. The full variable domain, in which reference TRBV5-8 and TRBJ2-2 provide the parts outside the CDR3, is EAGVTQSPTHLIKTRGQQATLRCSPISGHTSVYWYQQALGLGLQFLLWYDEGEERNRGNFPPRFSGRQFPNYSSELNVNALELEDSALYLCASSWTGYAGELFFGEGSRLTVL.

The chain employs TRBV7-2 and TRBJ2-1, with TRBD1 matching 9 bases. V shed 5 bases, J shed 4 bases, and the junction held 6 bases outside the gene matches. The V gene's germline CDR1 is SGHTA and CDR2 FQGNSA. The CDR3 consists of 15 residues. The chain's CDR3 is CASSANRGRYNEQFF. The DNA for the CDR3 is TGTGCCAGCAGCGCCAACAGGGGGCGGTACAATGAGCAGTTCTTC.

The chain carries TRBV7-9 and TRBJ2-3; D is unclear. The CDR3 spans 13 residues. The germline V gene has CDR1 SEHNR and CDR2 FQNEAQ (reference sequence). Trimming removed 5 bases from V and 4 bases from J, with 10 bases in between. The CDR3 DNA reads TGTGCCAGCAGCCGCACTTCACCAGATACGCAGTATTTT. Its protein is CASSRTSPDTQYF.

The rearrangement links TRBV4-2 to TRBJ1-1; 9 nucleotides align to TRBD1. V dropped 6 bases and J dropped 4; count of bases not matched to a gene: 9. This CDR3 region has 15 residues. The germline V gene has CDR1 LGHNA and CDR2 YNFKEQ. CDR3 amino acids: CASSAEGQGTTEAFF. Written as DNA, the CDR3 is TGTGCCAGCAGTGCTGAGGGACAGGGCACCACTGAAGCTTTCTTT.

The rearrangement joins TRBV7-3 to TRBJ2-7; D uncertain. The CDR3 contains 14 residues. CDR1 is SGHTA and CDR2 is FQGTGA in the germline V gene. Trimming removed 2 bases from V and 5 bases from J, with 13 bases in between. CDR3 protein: CASSLYTRPHEQYF. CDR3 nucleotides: TGTGCCAGCAGCTTATATACCCGTCCCCACGAGCAGTACTTC.

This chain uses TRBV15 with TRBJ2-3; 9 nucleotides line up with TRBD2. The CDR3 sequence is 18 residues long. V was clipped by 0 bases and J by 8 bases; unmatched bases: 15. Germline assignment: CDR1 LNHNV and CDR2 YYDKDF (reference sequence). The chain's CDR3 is CATSRDHPAGGLVGTQYF. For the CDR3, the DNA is TGTGCCACCAGCAGAGATCATCCAGCGGGGGGCCTTGTGGGTACGCAGTATTTT.

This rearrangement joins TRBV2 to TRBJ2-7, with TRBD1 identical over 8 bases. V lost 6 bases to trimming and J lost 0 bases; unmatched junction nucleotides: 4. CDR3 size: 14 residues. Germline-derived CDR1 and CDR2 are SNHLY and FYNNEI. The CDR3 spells CASSRDRGSYEQYF. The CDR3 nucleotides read TGTGCCAGCAGCCGAGACAGGGGCTCCTACGAGCAGTACTTC.